This T cell receptor (beta chain) was captured by sequencing in a study of CD8 T cells in Susac syndrome. Germline V CDR1 and CDR2: SGHVS, FQNEAQ. V lost 7 bases and J 5 bases, leaving 9 bases between the germline ends. This CDR3 contains 13 residues. RNA totalling roughly 0.5 to 1 ug underwent reverse transcription with random hexamers. TCRdb recomputed calls from the immunoSEQ multiplex PCR reads with MiXCR, one row per CDR3 protein. The data contain about 160,000 distinct CDR3 sequences, roughly 95% of them singletons. The sequence was collected from a human donor with Susac syndrome. The chain employs TRBV7-8 and TRBJ1-6, with D hard to call. The sequencing sample was made of CD4+ T cells from PBMCs. CDR3 in amino acids: CASNGRDNSPLHF. CDR3 nucleotide sequence: TGTGCCAGCAATGGGAGGGATAATTCACCCCTCCACTTT.